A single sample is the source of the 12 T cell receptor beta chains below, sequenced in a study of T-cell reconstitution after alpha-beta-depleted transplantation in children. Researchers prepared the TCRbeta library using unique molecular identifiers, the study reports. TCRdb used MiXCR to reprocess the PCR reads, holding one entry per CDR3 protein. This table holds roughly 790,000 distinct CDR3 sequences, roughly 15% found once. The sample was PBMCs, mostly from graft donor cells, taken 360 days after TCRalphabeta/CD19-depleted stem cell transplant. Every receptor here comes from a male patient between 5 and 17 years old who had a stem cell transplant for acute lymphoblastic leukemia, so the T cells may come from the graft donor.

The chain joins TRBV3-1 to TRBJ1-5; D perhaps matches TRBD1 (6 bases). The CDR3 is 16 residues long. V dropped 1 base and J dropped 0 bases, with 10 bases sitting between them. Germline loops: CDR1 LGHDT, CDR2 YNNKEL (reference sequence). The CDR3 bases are TGTGCCAGCAGCCAAGGGGGACATCATAGCAATCAGCCCCAGCATTTT. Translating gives CASSQGGHHSNQPQHF.

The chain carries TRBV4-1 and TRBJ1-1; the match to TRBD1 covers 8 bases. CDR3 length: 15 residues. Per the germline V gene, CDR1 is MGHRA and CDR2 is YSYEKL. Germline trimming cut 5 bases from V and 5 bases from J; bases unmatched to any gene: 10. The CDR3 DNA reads TGCGCCAGCAGCGAATACCACACAGGGGGGACTGAAGCTTTCTTT. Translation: CASSEYHTGGTEAFF.

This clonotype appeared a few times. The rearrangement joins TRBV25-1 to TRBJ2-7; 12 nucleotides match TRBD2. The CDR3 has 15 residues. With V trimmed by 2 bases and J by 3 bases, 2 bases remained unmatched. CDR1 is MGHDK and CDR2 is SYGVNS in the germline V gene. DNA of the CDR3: TGTGCCAGCAGTGAAGGACTAGCGGGAAACTACGAGCAGTACTTC. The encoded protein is CASSEGLAGNYEQYF.

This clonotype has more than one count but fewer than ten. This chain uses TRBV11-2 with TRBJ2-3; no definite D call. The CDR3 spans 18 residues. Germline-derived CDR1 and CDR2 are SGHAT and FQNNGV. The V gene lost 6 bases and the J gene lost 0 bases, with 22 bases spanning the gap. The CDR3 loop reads CASSSPAGRLLSTDTQYF. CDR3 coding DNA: TGTGCCAGCAGTTCCCCCGCTGGACGGCTCCTTAGCACAGATACGCAGTATTTT. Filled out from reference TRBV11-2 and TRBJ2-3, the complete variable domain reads EAGVAQSPRYKIIEKRQSVAFWCNPISGHATLYWYQQILGQGPKLLIQFQNNGVVDDSQLPKDRFSAERLKGVDSTLKIQPAKLEDSAVYLCASSSPAGRLLSTDTQYFGPGTRLTVL.

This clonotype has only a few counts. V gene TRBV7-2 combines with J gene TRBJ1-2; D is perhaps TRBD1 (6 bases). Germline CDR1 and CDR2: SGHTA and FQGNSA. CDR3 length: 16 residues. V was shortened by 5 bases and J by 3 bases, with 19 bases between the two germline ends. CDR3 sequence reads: CASSLRGDRSYYGYTF. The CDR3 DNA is TGTGCCAGCAGCCTCCGTGGCGACAGGTCGTACTATGGCTACACCTTC.

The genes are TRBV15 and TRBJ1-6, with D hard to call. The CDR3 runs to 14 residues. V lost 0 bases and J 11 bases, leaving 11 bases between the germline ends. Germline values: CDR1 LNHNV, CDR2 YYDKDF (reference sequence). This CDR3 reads CATSRDRQSPPLHF. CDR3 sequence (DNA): TGTGCCACCAGCAGAGATCGGCAGTCCCCACCCCTCCACTTT.

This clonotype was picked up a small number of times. The CDR3 region is CASSQPHARANYGYTF. CDR3 coding DNA: TGTGCCAGCAGCCAACCTCACGCGAGGGCTAACTATGGCTACACCTTC. The chain combines TRBV4-2 with TRBJ1-2; D is unclear. This CDR3 has 16 residues. Germline assignment: CDR1 LGHNA and CDR2 YNFKEQ. V lost 2 bases, J lost 0 bases, and 13 bases lay in between.

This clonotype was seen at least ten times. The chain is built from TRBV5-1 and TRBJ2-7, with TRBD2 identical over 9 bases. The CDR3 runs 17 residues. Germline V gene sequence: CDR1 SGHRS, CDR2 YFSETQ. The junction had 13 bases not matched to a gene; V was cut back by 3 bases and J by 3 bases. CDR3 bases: TGCGCCAGCAGCTATAGTAGCGGGAGTCTCGGGATCTACGAGCAGTACTTC. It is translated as CASSYSSGSLGIYEQYF.

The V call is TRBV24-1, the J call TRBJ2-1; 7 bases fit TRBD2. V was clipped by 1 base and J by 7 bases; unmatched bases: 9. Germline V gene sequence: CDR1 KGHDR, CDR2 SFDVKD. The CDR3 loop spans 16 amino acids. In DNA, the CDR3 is TGTGCCACCAGTGATTTAGTCGGGGAGGGGATTAATGAGCAGTTCTTC. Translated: CATSDLVGEGINEQFF.

The CDR3, as DNA: TGCGCCAGCAGCTGGGGTCTAGGTGGCCCCGGCTCCTACAATGAGCAGTTCTTC. This translates into CASSWGLGGPGSYNEQFF. V and J are TRBV5-1 and TRBJ2-1; D is unclear. The V end was cut by 3 bases, the J end by 0 bases, with 19 bases between. This CDR3 has 18 residues. Germline V gene data show CDR1 as SGHRS and CDR2 as YFSETQ.

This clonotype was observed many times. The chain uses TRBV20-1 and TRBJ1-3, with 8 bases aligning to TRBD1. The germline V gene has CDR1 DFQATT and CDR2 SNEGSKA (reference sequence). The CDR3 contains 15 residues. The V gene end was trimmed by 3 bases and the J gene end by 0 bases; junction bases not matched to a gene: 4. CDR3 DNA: TGCAGTGCTAGGGGCAGGGGGCCCTCTGGAAACACCATATATTTT. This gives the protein CSARGRGPSGNTIYF.

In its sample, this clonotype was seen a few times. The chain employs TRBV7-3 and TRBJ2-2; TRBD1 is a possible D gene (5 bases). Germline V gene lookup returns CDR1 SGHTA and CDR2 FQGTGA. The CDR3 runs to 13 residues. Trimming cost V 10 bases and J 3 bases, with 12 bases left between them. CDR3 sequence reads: CATRVGYTGELFF. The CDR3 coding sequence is TGTGCCACCAGGGTGGGGTACACCGGGGAGCTGTTTTTT.